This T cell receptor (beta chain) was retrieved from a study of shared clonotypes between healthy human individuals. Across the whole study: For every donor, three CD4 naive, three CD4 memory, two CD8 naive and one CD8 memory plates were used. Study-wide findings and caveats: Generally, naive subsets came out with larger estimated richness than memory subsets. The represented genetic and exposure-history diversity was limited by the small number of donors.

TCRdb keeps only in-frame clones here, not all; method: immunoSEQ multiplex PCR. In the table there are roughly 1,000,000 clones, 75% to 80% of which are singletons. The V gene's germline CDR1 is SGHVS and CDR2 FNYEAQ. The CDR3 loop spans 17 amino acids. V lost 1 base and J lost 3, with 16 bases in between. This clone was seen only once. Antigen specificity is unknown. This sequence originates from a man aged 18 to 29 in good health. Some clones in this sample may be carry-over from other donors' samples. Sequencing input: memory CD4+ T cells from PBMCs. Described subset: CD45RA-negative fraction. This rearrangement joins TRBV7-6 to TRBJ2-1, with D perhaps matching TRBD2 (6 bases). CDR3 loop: CASSLGSSGSGYNEQFF. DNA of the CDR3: TGTGCCAGCAGCTTAGGTTCGTCCGGGAGTGGCTACAATGAGCAGTTCTTC.